The 9 T cell receptor beta chains below were found in one sample sequenced in a study of lung T cells in sarcoidosis with Löfgren's syndrome. TCRdb itself ran the reads through MiXCR, one entry per CDR3 protein. The table has approximately 3,100 distinct CDR3 sequences, 15% to 20% seen once. The material sequenced was CD4+ T cells from bronchoalveolar lavage. All receptors derive from a human donor with sarcoidosis (Löfgren's syndrome or another form), or a control subject (not recorded which).

The rearrangement uses TRBV7-2 and TRBJ1-3; the D is unclear. Germline lookup yields CDR1 SGHTA and CDR2 FQGNSA. The CDR3 is made up of 14 amino acids. The CDR3 region is CAGSLGPRTGTIYF. CDR3 bases: TGTGCTGGCAGCCTCGGGCCCAGGACGGGCACCATATATTTT. Using reference TRBV7-2 and TRBJ1-3 for the parts outside the CDR3, the full variable domain is GAGVSQSPSNKVTEKGKDVELRCDPISGHTALYWYRQSLGQGLEFLIYFQGNSAPDKSGLPSDRFSAERTGGSVSTLTIQRTQQEDSAVYLCAGSLGPRTGTIYFGEGSWLTVV.

Many counts were recorded for this clonotype. This rearrangement joins TRBV6-6 to TRBJ1-2; no clear D gene. This CDR3 is 12 amino acids long. Germline V lookup: CDR1 MNHNY, CDR2 SVGAGI (reference sequence). The ends were cut back, 2 bases at V and 4 bases at J, with 5 bases in the middle. As DNA, the CDR3 is TGTGCCAGCAGTTACGGGAGCTATGGCTACACCTTC. This sequence encodes CASSYGSYGYTF.

The V gene is TRBV29-1, the J gene TRBJ2-1; D may be TRBD2 (5 bases). The CDR3 loop spans 12 amino acids. Germline assignment: CDR1 SQVTM and CDR2 ANQGSEA. In DNA, the CDR3 is TGCAGGGTCGGGGAAAACAACAATGAGCAGTTCTTC. Its translation is CRVGENNNEQFF.

Comment on this clonotype: The junction and the germline gene differ at one end; a read error may be behind it. The V gene is TRBV6-1, the J gene TRBJ1-2, with 9 nucleotides matching TRBD1. From germline, CDR1 is MNHNS and CDR2 SASEGT. The CDR3 sequence is 14 residues long. The CDR3 protein is CVSTNRGRSYGYTF. CDR3 DNA sequence: TGTGTCAGCACTAACAGGGGGCGAAGCTATGGCTACACCTTC.

Remarks on this clonotype: A much larger clone sits a single nucleotide away, making a read error possible. This chain connects TRBV18 to TRBJ1-1; tentatively, D is TRBD1 (6 bases). The CDR3 length is 15 residues. The V end lost 3 bases, the J end lost 2 bases, and 13 bases lay between the germline ends. Germline V gives CDR1 KGHSH, CDR2 LQKENI. CDR3 nucleotide sequence: TGTGCCAGCTCACCGTTACAGGGAGGAAACACTGAAGCTTTCTTT. Protein sequence: CASSPLQGGNTEAFF.

This clonotype has just a few counts. The CDR3 reads CASKGIDEKLFF. The CDR3 DNA sequence: TGTGCCAGCAAGGGCATAGATGAAAAACTGTTTTTT. The rearrangement uses TRBV2 and TRBJ1-4; the D is unclear. CDR3 length: 12 residues. V was cut by 7 bases and J by 6 bases, with 9 bases left in between. In germline, CDR1 is SNHLY, CDR2 FYNNEI.

By share of the sample, this clonotype is medium-sized. The rearrangement uses TRBV20-1 and TRBJ1-1; D is perhaps TRBD1 (6 bases). CDR3 length equals 14 residues. The germline CDR1 and CDR2 sequences are DFQATT and SNEGSKA (reference sequence). With 3 bases removed from V and 4 bases from J, the gap between germline ends came to 15 bases. CDR3 region: CSASWGARGTEAFF. The CDR3 DNA follows: TGCAGTGCTAGTTGGGGGGCCCGGGGCACTGAAGCTTTCTTT.

This clonotype is medium-sized (0.01 to 0.1%) in the sample. The chain links TRBV3-1 to TRBJ2-1; D uncertain. The CDR3 spans 12 residues. Between the trimmed V and J ends, which lost 1 base and 9 bases, there was a span of 7 bases. Germline V gene lookup returns CDR1 LGHDT and CDR2 YNNKEL (reference sequence). CDR3 DNA sequence: TGTGCCAGCAGCCAAGTGAATGTTGAGCAGTTCTTC. Its translation: CASSQVNVEQFF.

To note about this clonotype: This may stem from a read error, because a much larger clone lies one nucleotide away. The CDR3 loop reads CASTQLGTGLENAIYF. The CDR3 DNA is TGTGCCAGCACCCAACTAGGGACAGGCCTTGAAAACGCCATATATTTT. The J gene is TRBJ1-3, the V gene TRBV6-1, with TRBD1 identical over 8 bases. Germline loops: CDR1 MNHNS, CDR2 SASEGT. The CDR3 loop spans 16 amino acids.